This T cell receptor beta chain was sequenced in a study of blood T cell repertoires in COVID-19. Assay used: immunoSEQ multiplex PCR; TCRdb lists only in-frame clones, some missing. The sample lists about 280,000 clones, roughly 86% occurring once. Trimming took 2 bases from V and 1 from J, leaving 9 bases between them. Germline V gene sequence: CDR1 SEHNR, CDR2 FQNEAQ (reference sequence). The CDR3 length is 15 residues. Sequencing used peripheral blood. The origin of this receptor is a man aged 40-55 years with active or convalescent COVID-19. The rearrangement links TRBV7-9 to TRBJ1-5; unclear D gene. In DNA form, the CDR3 reads TGTGCCAGCAGCTTAACCGGGTTCAGCAATCAGCCCCAGCATTTT. Protein product: CASSLTGFSNQPQHF.